This section outlines one T cell receptor (beta chain) sequence together with its context. Time point meaning: patch test 3, about 24 weeks after DPC sensitization. Treatment: therapeutic diphenylcyclopropenone sensitization with weekly scalp DPC. CDR1 is SGHVS, CDR2 FQNEAQ, per germline. The CDR3 contains 14 residues. V was clipped by 1 base and J by 5 bases, with 12 bases between them. TCRdb itself ran the RACE reads through MiXCR, one entry per CDR3 protein. The table lists around 150,000 distinct CDR3 sequences, about a quarter of them singletons. The source of the sample is a study of human T cells and chemical hapten exposure.

The receptor was isolated from a woman aged 18-35 years with alopecia areata. Some clones in this sample may be carry-over from other donors' samples. Material: whole blood, obtained in connection with sensitization to the hapten diphenylcyclopropenone (DPC). The genes are TRBV7-8 and TRBJ2-7; D possibly corresponds to TRBD1 (6 bases). The CDR3 DNA reads as TGTGCCAGCAGCTTAGTGGGACCAGGGGACGAGCAGTACTTC. Amino acids: CASSLVGPGDEQYF.